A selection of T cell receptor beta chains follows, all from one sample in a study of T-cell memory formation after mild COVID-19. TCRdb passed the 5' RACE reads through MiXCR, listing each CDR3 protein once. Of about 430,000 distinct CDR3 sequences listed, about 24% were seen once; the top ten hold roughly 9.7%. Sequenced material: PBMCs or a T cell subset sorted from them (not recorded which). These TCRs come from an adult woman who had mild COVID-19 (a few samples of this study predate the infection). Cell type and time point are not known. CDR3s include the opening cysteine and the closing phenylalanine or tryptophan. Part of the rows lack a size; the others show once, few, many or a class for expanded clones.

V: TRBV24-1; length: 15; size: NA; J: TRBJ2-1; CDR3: CATSDVGQGAHEQFF
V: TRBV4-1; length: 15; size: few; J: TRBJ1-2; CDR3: CASSQDQARRQGYTF
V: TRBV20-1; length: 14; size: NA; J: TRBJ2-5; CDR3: CSARARREGETQYF
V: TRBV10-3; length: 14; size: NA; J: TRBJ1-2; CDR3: CAISESNRGHGYTF
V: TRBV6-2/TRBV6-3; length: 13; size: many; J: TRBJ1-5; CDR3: CASSRGNYQPQHF
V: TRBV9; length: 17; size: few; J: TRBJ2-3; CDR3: CASSQHSIGGDTDTQYF
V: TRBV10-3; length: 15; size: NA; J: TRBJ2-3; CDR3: CAISDVGRGTDTQYF
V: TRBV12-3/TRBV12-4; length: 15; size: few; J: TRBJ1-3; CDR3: CASSRTGSSGNTIYF
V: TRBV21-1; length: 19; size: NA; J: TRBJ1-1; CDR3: CASSPTRNRRESRNTEAFF
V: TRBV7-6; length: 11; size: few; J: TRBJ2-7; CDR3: CASSRPCEQYF
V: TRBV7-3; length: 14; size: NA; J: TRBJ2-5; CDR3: CASSRNSGSETQYF
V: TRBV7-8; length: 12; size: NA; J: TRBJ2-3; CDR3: CASSWGQDTQYF
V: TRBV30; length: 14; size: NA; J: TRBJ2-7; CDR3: CAWRWGADSYEQYF
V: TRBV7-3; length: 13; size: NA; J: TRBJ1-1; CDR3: CASSQRGVTEAFF